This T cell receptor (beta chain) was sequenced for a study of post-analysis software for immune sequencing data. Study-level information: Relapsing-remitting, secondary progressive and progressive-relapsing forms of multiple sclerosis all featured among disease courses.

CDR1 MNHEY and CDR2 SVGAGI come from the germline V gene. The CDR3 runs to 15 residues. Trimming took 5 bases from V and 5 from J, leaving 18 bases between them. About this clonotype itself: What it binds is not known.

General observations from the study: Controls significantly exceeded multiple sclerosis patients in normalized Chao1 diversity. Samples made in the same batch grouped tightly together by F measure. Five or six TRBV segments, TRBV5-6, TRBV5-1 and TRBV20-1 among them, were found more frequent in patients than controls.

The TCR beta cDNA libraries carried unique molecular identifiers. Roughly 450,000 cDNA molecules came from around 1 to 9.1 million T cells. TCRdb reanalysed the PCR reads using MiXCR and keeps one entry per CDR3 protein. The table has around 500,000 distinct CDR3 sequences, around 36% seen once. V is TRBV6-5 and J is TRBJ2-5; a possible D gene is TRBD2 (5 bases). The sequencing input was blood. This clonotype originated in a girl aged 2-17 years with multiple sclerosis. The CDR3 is CASSIGLLGLETQYF. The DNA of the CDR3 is TGTGCCAGCAGTATCGGACTCCTCGGGCTGGAGACCCAGTACTTC.